This paragraph reports one T cell receptor beta chain. This clonotype showed up just a few times. Its specific antigen is unknown. Per-base qualities were not stored, and no clone one base away is much larger. The data belong to a study of response to subunit inactivated influenza vaccine (dated by TCRdb to about 2018). In the study overall: Deep quantitative profiling of the T cell receptor repertoire was used in the study to follow responses to a trivalent subunit inactivated influenza vaccine. General conclusions and limits of the study: The authors suggested that each seasonal influenza vaccination may recruit only a limited number of new T cells.

Library creation used RT-PCR. TCRdb lists the instrument as Illumina HiSeq 2500. The public reads were quality trimmed at Q25 with fastp and then assembled into clones with MiXCR by TCRdb, keeping productive beta chains. Rows matching on CDR3 protein sequence are summarized as one entry with the most common DNA and genes. The sample includes 710,000 or so distinct CDR3 sequences, with 15% to 19% observed a single time. 11% of the sample lies in the top ten. The CDR3 numbers 17 residues from cysteine through phenylalanine. CDR3 DNA only is kept here, 51 bases in frame from base 1. Reading the germline V gene (reference sequence) gives CDR1 DFQATT and CDR2 SNEGSKA. Trimming takes 4 bases from V and 4 bases from J, and the germline ends sit 22 bases apart.

The sequence joins TRBV20-1 to TRBJ2-2; TRBD2 could be the D gene, as 7 bases match. The sample in question was PBMCs from blood, obtained approximately 13 days after vaccination. This clonotype was sampled from a man aged 45-65 years who received an inactivated influenza vaccine. Donor details come from another sample of the same person, matched by shared clones. The DNA reads TGCAGTGCTAAACGCCTAGGGGGGGGGATGGGCACCGGGGAGCTGTTTTTT. This gives the protein CSAKRLGGGMGTGELFF.